These T cell receptor beta chains were read from a single sample in a study of shared clonotypes between healthy human individuals. Generated by immunoSEQ multiplex PCR, the TCRdb table keeps only in-frame clones and is missing some. The table lists fewer than 1.8 million clones, approximately 98.5% of them singletons, with roughly 0.35% in the top ten. The sample taken for sequencing was naive CD4+ T cells sorted from blood. The receptors derive from a man aged 30-40 years in good health. Both conserved end residues are part of each CDR3. D genes are given only for firm matches. Some rows mark clone size as missing; the rest say once, few, many or name a class of expanded clone.

v_call d_call clone_size cdr3_aa
TRBV11-3 TRBD1 NA CASSLDGTDLTDTQYF
TRBV19 TRBD2 NA CASTPTSGAPYNEQFF
TRBV28 TRBD1 NA CGCRAHAGGNSNQPQHF
TRBV6-5 TRBD1 NA CASSTGESENEQYF
TRBV5-1 TRBD1 once CASSNGTGGRNEQFF
TRBV28 NA once CASSFSRNTEAFF
TRBV11-2 NA once CASSQDMSTQYF
TRBV28 TRBD2 NA CASSFRLAGGYEQYF
TRBV29-1 NA NA CSVVLYEQFF
TRBV6-5 NA NA CASRQGVDQPQHF
TRBV2 NA NA CASSPDLVNTEAFF
TRBV29-1 NA NA CSGSSGTDTQYF
TRBV6-1 NA once CASSEARGRGTYNEQFF
TRBV25-1 NA NA CASKRANEQFF
TRBV9 TRBD2 NA CASSGRVGTSGRVYEQYF
TRBV28 TRBD2 NA CASSFLAGVSPYEQYF
TRBV5-1 NA NA CASRHLAGMNTEAFF
TRBV18 NA NA CASSNHPGPHEQYF
TRBV19 TRBD2 NA CASSIPSGGAKADTQYF
TRBV7-6 NA NA CASSPGWGTAEAFF
TRBV15 NA NA CATSRWGANVETQYF
TRBV29-1 NA NA CSHELGGEQFF
TRBV7-9 NA NA CASSPGGWGGYGYTF
TRBV5-1 TRBD2 NA CASSLAGSGANSYEQYF
TRBV28 NA NA CASSPRLETQYF
TRBV10-3 NA NA CAIGRTNTEAFF
TRBV6-6 NA NA CASSRRTENTEAFF
TRBV5-4 NA NA CASSPPRGADTQYF
TRBV28 TRBD1 NA CASSQAGQGKGETQYF
TRBV9 TRBD2 NA CASTLSTTSAINEQYF
TRBV28 TRBD1 few CATRGLAYEQYF
TRBV28 NA NA CASSLSIGRETTDTQYF
TRBV6-5 NA NA CASSPQGSPSSYTF